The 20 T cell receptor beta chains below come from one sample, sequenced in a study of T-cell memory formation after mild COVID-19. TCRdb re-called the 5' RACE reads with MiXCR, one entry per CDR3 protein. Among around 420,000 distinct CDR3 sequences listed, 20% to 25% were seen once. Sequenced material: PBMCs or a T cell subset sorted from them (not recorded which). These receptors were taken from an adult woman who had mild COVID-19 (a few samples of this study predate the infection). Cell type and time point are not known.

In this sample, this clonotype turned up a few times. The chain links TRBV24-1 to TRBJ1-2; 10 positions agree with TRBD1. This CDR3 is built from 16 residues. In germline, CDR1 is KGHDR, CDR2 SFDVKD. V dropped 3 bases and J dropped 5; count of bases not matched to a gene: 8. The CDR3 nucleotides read TGTGCCACCAGTGATGGACGGACAGGGGGTTTATATGGCTACACCTTC. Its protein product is CATSDGRTGGLYGYTF.

This chain's CDR3 is CASSLLMRDSTDTQYF. The CDR3 DNA is TGTGCCAGCAGCTTATTGATGCGGGACAGCACAGATACGCAGTATTTT. The rearrangement joins TRBV7-9 to TRBJ2-3; D might be TRBD2 (6 bases). Germline V lookup: CDR1 SEHNR, CDR2 FQNEAQ (reference sequence). V lost 2 bases to trimming and J lost 0 bases, with 12 bases between them. There are 16 residues in the CDR3.

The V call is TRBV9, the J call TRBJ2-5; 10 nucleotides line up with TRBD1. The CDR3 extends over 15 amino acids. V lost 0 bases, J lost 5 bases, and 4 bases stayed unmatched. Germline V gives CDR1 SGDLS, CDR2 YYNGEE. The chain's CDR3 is CASSVGGTGAETQYF. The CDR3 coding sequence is TGTGCCAGCAGCGTAGGCGGGACAGGGGCGGAGACCCAGTACTTC.

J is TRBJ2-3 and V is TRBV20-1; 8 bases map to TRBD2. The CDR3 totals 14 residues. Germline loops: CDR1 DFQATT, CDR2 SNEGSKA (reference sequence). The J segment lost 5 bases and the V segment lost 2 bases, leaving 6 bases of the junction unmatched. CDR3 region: CSARRLAKGDTQYF. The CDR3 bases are TGCAGTGCTAGACGACTAGCGAAAGGAGATACGCAGTATTTT.

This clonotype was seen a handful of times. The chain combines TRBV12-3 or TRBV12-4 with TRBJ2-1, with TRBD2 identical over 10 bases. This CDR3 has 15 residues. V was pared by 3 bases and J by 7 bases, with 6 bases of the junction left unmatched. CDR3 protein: CASSFQLAGANEQFF. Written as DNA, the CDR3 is TGTGCCAGCAGTTTCCAGCTAGCGGGAGCTAATGAGCAGTTCTTC.

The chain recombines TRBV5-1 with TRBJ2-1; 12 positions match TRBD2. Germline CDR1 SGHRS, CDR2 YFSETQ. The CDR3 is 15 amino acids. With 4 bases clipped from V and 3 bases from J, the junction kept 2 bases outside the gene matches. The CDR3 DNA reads TGCGCCAGCAGCAGGACTAGCGGGAACTACAATGAGCAGTTCTTC. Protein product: CASSRTSGNYNEQFF.

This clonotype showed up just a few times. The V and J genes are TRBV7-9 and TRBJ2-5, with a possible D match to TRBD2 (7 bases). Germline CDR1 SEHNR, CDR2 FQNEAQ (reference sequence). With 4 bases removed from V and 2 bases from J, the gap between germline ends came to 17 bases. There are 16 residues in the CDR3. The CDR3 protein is CASSSLGGGLQETQYF. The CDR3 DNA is TGTGCCAGCAGCTCCCTGGGCGGGGGCCTTCAAGAGACCCAGTACTTC.

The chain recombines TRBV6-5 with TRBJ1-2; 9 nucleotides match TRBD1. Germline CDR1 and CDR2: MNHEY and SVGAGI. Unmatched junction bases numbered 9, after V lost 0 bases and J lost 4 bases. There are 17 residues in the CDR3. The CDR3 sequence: CASSYSADRGSFYGYTF. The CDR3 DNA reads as TGTGCCAGCAGTTACTCGGCGGACAGGGGTTCCTTCTATGGCTACACCTTC.

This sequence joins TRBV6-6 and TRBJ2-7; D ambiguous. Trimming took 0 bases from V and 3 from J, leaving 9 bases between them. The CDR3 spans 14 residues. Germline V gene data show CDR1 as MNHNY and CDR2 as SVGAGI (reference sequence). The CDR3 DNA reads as TGTGCCAGCAGTTACTCCGGGCAGGTCTACGAGCAGTACTTC. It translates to CASSYSGQVYEQYF.

CDR3 bases: TGCAGCGTTGAAGACATAAATACCTACGAGCAGTACTTC. It codes for CSVEDINTYEQYF. The chain joins TRBV29-1 to TRBJ2-7; D uncertain. The germline CDR1 and CDR2 sequences are SQVTM and ANQGSEA. The ends were cut back, 0 bases at V and 2 bases at J, with 8 bases in the middle. The CDR3 consists of 13 residues.

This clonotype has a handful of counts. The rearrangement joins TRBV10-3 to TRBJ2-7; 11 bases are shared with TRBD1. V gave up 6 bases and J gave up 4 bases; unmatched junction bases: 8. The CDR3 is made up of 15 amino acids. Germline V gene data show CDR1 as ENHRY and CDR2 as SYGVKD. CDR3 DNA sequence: TGTGCCATCAGAAGAACCGGGACAGGGGGTTACGAGCAGTACTTC. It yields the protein CAIRRTGTGGYEQYF.

The CDR3 region has the DNA TGTGCCACCAGCAGAGATCGGGCTAGCGGGGGTCAGTGGTTGCAGTTCTTC. It encodes CATSRDRASGGQWLQFF. The chain combines TRBV15 with TRBJ2-1; 10 nucleotides align to TRBD2. The CDR3 contains 17 residues. Per the germline V gene, CDR1 is LNHNV and CDR2 is YYDKDF (reference sequence). V lost 0 bases, J lost 12 bases, and 14 bases stayed unmatched.

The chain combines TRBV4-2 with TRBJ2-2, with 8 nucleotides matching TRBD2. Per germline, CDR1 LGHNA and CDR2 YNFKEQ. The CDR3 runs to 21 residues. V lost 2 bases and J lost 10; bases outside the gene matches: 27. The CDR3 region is CASSQRGQGLVGGLRDQELFF. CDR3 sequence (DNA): TGTGCCAGCAGCCAAAGGGGTCAGGGACTAGTAGGGGGTCTAAGGGATCAGGAGCTGTTTTTT.

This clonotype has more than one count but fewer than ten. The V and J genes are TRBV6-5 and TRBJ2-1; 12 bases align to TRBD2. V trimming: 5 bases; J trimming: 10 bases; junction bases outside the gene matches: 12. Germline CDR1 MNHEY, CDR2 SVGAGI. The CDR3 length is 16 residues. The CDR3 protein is CASSPRLAGDLGEQFF. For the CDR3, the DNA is TGTGCCAGCAGTCCCAGACTAGCGGGGGATCTCGGAGAGCAGTTCTTC.

CDR3 residues: CASSLFEGSPYNEQFF. CDR3 DNA sequence: TGTGCCAGCAGCTTATTCGAGGGGTCCCCCTACAATGAGCAGTTCTTC. The V and J genes are TRBV7-3 and TRBJ2-1; D tentatively reads TRBD1 or TRBD2 (5 bases each). The germline V gene encodes CDR1 SGHTA and CDR2 FQGTGA. Trimming took off 2 bases at V and 2 bases at J, with 13 bases between the two ends. This CDR3 contains 16 residues.

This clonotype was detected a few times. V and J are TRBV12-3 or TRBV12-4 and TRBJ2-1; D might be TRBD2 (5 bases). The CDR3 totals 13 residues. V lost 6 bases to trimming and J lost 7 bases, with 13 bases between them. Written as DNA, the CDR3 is TGTGCCAGCAGGCAAGAGGGTCTTAATGAGCAGTTCTTC. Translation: CASRQEGLNEQFF.

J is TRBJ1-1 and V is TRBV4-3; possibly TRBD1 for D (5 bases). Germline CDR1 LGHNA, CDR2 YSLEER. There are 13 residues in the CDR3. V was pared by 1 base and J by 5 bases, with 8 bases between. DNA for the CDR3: TGCGCCAGCAGCCAAGCAGGGAGTACTGAAGCTTTCTTT. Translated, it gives CASSQAGSTEAFF.

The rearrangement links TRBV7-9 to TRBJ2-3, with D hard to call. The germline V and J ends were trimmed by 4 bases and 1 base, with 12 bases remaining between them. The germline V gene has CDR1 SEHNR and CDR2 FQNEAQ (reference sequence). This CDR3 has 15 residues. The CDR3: CASSSVMGRTDTQYF. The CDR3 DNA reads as TGTGCCAGCAGCTCCGTTATGGGTCGCACAGATACGCAGTATTTT.

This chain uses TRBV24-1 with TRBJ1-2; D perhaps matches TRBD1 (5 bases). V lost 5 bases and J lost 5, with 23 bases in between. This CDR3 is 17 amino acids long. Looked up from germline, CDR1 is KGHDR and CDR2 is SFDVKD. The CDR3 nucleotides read TGTGCCACCAGTGGATCGGGGGACCTTTACCTAAATTATGGCTACACCTTC. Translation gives CATSGSGDLYLNYGYTF.

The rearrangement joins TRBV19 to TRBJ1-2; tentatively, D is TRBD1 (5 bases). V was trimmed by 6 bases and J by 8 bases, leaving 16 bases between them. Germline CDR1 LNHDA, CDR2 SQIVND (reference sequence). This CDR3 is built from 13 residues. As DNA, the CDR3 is TGTGCCAGTAGAACAGGAGCTCCCTACGGCTACACCTTC. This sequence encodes CASRTGAPYGYTF.